This TCR beta chain is drawn from a study of Graves' ophthalmopathy and Graves' hyperthyroidism (dated by TCRdb to the late 2010s). General notes on the study: A patient counted as having stable hyperthyroidism if there was no progression to ophthalmopathy within 18 months of follow-up. In total, under 150 blood samples were TCR-sequenced: around 42 ophthalmopathy, some 75 hyperthyroidism and roughly 17 hyperthyroidism-to-ophthalmopathy patients. Following sampling, methimazole starting at 30 mg daily was administered to hyperthyroidism patients, and high-dose intravenous methylprednisolone was administered to ophthalmopathy patients. For independent validation, a separate cohort was made up of some 18 hyperthyroidism patients plus 17 patients who later progressed from hyperthyroidism to ophthalmopathy. To explore V-J signatures that distinguish ophthalmopathy from hyperthyroidism, a discovery set of 90 to 100 patients was enrolled, made up of 40 to 45 with ophthalmopathy and under 65 with stable hyperthyroidism. The study used TCR beta repertoire signatures to distinguish Graves' ophthalmopathy from Graves' hyperthyroidism and to predict progression to ophthalmopathy. In several hyperthyroidism patients, the T-cell repertoires found in thyroid tissue were compared with those found in blood.

This clonotype appeared a single time. There is no known antigen for this receptor. One end of the junction is discordant with germline, which a read error may explain. The germline V gene (reference sequence) provides CDR1 SGHKS and CDR2 YYEKEE. Reading from cysteine to phenylalanine, the CDR3 counts 15 amino acids. The retained sequence is limited to the CDR3, 45 bases, with the frame set at the first base. Results the study describes overall, beyond this receptor: Most of the expanded thyroid clonotypes with a frequency above 0.001 were also detected in blood, and it was suggested that the thyroid immune response may be reflected by blood repertoires. Sample size was not statistically predetermined, and group allocation was not concealed from the investigators. The 13-signature model separated ophthalmopathy from stable hyperthyroidism with over 85% sensitivity and 81% to 82% specificity in cross-validation, and 80%/75% in the test set. In validation, the model predicted ophthalmopathy progression with less than 71% sensitivity and roughly 72% specificity; fewer than 15 predicted patients were CT-confirmed with GO in a median of around 6 months.

Patients with hyperthyroidism were aged 18 to 65 years, had been newly diagnosed, and had a disease duration of less than 2 months. Patients with other autoimmune diseases, uncontrolled infections, pregnancy or lactation were excluded from the study. Diagnosis relied on clinical symptoms, serum thyroxine, TRAb, thyroid ultrasound and orbital computed tomography. Total RNA was extracted using Trizol reagent, and RNA quality was checked on an Agilent 2100 Bioanalyzer. For repertoire sequencing, the TCR beta CDR3 regions were amplified from RNA transcripts. The first round was an RT-PCR using HTBI primers with the Qiagen OneStep RT-PCR kit, and this first round was followed by a second-round multiplex PCR, then size selection and purification. The libraries underwent paired-end sequencing with 100 bp reads on an Illumina HiSeq2000. The authors' analysis ran thus. SOAPnuke was used for read processing, and reads with adapters, uncalled bases, a mean Phred below 15, or no exact constant-primer or identifier match were discarded. COPE v1.2.5 was used to merge high-quality paired reads. Unique nucleotide sequences were defined as clonotypes and aligned to IMGT TRB V, D and J references using MiTCR v1.1. The analysis was limited to V-J combinations with a frequency above 0.0001, which together covered approximately 99% of repertoires. For each V-J combination, a TCR clonal expansion and chaos score was defined as the ratio of F50 clonal expansion to chaos observed in the TCRdist matrix. Features were reduced by Welch's t-statistics and random forest to about a dozen V-J combinations, which fed a naive Bayes classifier. The Morisita-Horn index was used to measure how similar the thyroid and blood repertoires were. TCRdb reanalyzed the raw reads on its own, using fastp at Q25 for trimming and MiXCR for clone calling, and kept in-frame beta chains. Every entry covers one CDR3 protein and lists the most common genes and DNA from its rows. In this record, the V and J calls reflect TCRdb's handling and not the investigators' own analysis. A total of 900,000 to 1,200,000 distinct CDR3 sequences appear in this sample, about two fifths of them only once. The ten largest clones add up to 8.5% to 14% of the sample.

This clonotype was sampled from an adult man with Graves' hyperthyroidism. The V gene is TRBV5-5 and the J gene is TRBJ1-1; the D gene is perhaps TRBD1, on 6 matching bases. The sample consisted of peripheral blood or thyroid tissue (not recorded which). CDR3 region: CASSFLGARGTEAFF. The bases read TGCGCCAGCAGCTTTTTGGGGGCCCGAGGCACTGAAGCTTTCTTT.